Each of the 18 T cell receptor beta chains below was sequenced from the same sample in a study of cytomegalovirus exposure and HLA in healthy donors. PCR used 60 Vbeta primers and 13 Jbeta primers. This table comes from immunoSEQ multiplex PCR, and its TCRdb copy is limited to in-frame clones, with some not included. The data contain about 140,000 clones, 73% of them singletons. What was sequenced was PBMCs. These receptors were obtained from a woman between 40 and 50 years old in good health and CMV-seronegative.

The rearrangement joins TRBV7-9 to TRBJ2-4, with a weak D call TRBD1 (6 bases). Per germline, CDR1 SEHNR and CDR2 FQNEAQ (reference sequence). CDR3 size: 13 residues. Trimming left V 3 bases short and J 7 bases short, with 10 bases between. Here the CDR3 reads CASSFSQGNIQYF. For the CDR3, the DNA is TGTGCCAGCAGCTTTAGCCAGGGGAACATTCAGTACTTC.

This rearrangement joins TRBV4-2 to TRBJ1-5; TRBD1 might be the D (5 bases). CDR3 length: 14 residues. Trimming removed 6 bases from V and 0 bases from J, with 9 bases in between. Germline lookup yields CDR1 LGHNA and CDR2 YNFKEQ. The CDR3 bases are TGTGCCAGCAGATCCGACAGTAGCAATCAGCCCCAGCATTTT. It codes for CASRSDSSNQPQHF.

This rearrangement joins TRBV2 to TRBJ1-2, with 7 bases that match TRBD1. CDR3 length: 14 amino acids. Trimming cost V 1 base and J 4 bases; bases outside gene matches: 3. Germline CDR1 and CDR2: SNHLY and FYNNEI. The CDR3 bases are TGTGCCAGCAGTGAAGGACAGGGTGGCTATGGCTACACCTTC. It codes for CASSEGQGGYGYTF.

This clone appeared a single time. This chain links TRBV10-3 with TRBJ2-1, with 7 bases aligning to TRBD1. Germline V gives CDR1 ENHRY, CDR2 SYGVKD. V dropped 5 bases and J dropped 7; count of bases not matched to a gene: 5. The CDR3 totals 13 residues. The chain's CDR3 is CAISPTGRNEQFF. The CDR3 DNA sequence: TGTGCCATCAGTCCGACAGGGAGAAATGAGCAGTTCTTC.

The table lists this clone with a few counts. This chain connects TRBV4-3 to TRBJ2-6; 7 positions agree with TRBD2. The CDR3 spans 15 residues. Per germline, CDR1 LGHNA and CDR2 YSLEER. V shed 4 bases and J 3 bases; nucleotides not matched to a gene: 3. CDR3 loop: CASSPGGFGANVLTF. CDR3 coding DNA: TGCGCCAGCAGCCCCGGGGGGTTTGGGGCCAACGTCCTGACTTTC.

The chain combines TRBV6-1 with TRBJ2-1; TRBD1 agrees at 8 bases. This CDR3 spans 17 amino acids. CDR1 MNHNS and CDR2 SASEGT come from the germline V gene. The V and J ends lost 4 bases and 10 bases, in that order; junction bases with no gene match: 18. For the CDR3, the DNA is TGTGCCAGCAGTGGTACGCCGGGACAGGCGTACCTCGGGGAGCAGTTCTTC. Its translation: CASSGTPGQAYLGEQFF.

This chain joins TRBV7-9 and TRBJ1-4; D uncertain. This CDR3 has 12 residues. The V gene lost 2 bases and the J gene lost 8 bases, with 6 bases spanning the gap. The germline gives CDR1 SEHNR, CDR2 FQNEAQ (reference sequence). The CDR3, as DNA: TGTGCCAGCAGCTTAATACAGGAAAAACTGTTTTTT. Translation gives CASSLIQEKLFF.

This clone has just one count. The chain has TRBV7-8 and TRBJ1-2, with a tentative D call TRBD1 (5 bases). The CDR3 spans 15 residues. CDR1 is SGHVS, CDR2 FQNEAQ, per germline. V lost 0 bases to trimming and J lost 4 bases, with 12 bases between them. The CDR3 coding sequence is TGTGCCAGCAGCTTAGCTCCGACAGCCTCCTATGGCTACACCTTC. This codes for CASSLAPTASYGYTF. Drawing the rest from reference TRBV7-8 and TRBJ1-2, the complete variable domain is GAGVSQSPRYKVAKRGQDVALRCDPISGHVSLFWYQQALGQGPEFLTYFQNEAQLDKSGLPSDRFFAERPEGSVSTLKIQRTQQEDSAVYLCASSLAPTASYGYTFGSGTRLTVV.

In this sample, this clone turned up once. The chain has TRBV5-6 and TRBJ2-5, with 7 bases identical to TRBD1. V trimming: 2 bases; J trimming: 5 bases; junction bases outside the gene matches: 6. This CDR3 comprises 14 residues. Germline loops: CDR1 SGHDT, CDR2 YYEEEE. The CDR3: CASSLQGLRETQYF. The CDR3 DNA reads TGTGCCAGCAGCTTACAGGGGTTAAGGGAGACCCAGTACTTC.

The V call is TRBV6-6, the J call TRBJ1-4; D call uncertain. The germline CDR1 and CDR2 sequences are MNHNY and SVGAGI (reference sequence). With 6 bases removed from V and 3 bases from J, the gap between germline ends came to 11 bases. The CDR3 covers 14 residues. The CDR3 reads CASSSGRSNEKLFF. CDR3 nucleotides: TGTGCCAGCAGCTCCGGGAGATCTAATGAAAAACTGTTTTTT.

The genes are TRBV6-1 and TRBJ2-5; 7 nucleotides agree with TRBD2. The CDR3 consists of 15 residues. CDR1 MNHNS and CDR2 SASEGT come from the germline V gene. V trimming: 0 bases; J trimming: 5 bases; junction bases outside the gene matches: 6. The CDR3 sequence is CASSEALGGSETQYF. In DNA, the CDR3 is TGTGCCAGCAGTGAAGCTCTGGGGGGGTCGGAGACCCAGTACTTC.

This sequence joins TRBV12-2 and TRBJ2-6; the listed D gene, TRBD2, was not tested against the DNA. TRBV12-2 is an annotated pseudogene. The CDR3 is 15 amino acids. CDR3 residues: CASRLNGAGANVLTF. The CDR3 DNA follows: TGTGCAAGTCGCCTAAACGGTGCTGGGGCCAACGTCCTGACTTTC.

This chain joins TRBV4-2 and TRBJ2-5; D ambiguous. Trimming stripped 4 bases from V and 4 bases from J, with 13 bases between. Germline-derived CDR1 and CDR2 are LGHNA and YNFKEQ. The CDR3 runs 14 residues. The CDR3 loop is CASSPLLGPETQYF. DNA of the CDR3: TGTGCCAGCAGCCCCCTTCTGGGCCCAGAGACCCAGTACTTC.

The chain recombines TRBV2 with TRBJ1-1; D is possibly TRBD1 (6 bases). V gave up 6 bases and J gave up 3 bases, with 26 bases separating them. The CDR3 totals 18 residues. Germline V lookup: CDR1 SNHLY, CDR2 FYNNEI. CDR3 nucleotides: TGTGCCAGCAGCCACTCCCCTTCACAGGGCTCCCTGGACACTGAAGCTTTCTTT. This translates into CASSHSPSQGSLDTEAFF.

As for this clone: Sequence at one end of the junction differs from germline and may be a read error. The DNA of the CDR3 is TGTTCCAGCAGCTCCGGCGGGGAGGCATCAGATACGCAGTATTTT. This encodes CSSSSGGEASDTQYF. The chain joins TRBV7-9 to TRBJ2-3, with D possibly matching TRBD2 (6 bases). CDR1 is SEHNR, CDR2 FQNEAQ, per germline (reference sequence). The CDR3 sequence is 15 residues long.

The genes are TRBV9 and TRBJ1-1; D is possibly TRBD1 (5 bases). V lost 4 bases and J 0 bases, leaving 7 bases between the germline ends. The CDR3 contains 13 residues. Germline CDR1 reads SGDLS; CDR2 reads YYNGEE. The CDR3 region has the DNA TGTGCCAGCAGCCAGGGCATGAACACTGAAGCTTTCTTT. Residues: CASSQGMNTEAFF.

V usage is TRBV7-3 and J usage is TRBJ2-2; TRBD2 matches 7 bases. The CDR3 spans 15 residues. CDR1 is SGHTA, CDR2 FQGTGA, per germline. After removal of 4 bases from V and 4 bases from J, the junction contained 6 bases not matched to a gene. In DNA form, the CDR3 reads TGTGCCAGCAGCTCAACCGGGACTACCACCGGGGAGCTGTTTTTT. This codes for CASSSTGTTTGELFF.

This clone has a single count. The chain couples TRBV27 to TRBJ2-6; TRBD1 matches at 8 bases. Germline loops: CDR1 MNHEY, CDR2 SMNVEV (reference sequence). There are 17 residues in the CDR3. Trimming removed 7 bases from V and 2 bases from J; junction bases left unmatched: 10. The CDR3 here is CASTPLTDRAGANVLTF. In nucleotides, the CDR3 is TGTGCCAGCACGCCTCTAACGGACAGGGCTGGGGCCAACGTCCTGACTTTC.